This T cell receptor (beta chain) was found in a study of beta chain features in type 1 diabetes. Study-wide results and limits: Equally in patients and controls, PCR might preferentially amplify shorter templates. All four CD4+ subsets from Type 1 diabetes patients carried moderately but significantly shorter TCRB CDR3s. Reads derived from cDNA could over-represent cells showing high TCR expression.

With regard to this clone: The antigen is undetermined.

The study reverse transcribed the entire isolated RNA, so it sequenced expressed TCRB transcripts. The protocol was immunoSEQ multiplex PCR, while the TCRdb copy is restricted to in-frame clones and leaves out a portion. The sample shows 100,000 to 150,000 clones, roughly 17% of them seen only once. The CDR3 sequence is 14 residues long. Germline CDR1 is MNHNS and CDR2 is SASEGT. V shed 5 bases, J shed 6 bases, and the junction held 8 bases outside the gene matches. Sorted cells reached over 98% purity in every population. V is TRBV6-1 and J is TRBJ2-3; TRBD2 matches at 7 bases. The material sequenced was central memory CD4+ T cells from blood. This receptor was obtained from a young man with type 1 diabetes. The DNA for the CDR3 is TGTGCCAGCAGTCGGACTAGGGCCGGGGATACGCAGTATTTT. Amino acids: CASSRTRAGDTQYF.